This T cell receptor beta chain came from a study of blood T cell repertoires in COVID-19. Adults between roughly 18 and 90 years of age took part from some 25 US areas. Participants had their cohort set by participant-reported clinical history. CDR3 length: 15 amino acids. CDR1 SGHKS and CDR2 YYEKEE come from the germline V gene (reference sequence). The trim removed 4 bases at V and 8 bases at J, leaving 12 bases unmatched. Sequencing was performed with immunoSEQ multiplex PCR; in TCRdb, only in-frame clones are kept and a portion is missing. The data contain under 350,000 clones, under 90% of them singletons.

The sequence came from a man aged 25 to 40 who had recovered from COVID-19. The chain employs TRBV5-5 and TRBJ1-5, with 7 bases fitting TRBD1. The sequenced sample consisted of PBMCs or T cells enriched from blood (not recorded which). The CDR3 spells CASSRLQGSLEPQHF. The CDR3 bases are TGTGCCAGCAGCCGCTTACAGGGGTCTTTAGAGCCCCAGCATTTT.